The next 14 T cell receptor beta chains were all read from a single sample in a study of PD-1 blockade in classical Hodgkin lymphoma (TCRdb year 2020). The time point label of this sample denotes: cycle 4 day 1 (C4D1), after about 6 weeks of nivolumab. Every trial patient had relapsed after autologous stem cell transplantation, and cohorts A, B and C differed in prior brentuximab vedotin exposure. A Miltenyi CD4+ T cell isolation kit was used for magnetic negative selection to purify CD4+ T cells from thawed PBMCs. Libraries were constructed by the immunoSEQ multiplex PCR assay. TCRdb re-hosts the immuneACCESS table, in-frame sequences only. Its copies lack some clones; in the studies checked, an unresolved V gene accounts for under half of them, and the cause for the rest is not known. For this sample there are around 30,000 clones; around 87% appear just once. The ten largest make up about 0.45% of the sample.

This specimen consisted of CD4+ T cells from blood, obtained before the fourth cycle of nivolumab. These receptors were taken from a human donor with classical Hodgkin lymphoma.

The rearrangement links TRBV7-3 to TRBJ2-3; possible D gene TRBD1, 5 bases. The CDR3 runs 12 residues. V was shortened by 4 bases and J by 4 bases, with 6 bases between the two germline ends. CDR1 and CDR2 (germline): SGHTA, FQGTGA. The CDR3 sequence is CASSSQADTQYF. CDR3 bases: TGTGCCAGCAGCTCACAGGCAGATACGCAGTATTTT.

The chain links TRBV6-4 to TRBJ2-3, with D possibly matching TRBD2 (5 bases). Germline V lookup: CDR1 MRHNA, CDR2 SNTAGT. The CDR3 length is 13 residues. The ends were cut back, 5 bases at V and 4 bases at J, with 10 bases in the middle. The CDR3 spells CASSWRTSDTQYF. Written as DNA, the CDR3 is TGTGCCAGCAGTTGGAGGACCTCAGATACGCAGTATTTT.

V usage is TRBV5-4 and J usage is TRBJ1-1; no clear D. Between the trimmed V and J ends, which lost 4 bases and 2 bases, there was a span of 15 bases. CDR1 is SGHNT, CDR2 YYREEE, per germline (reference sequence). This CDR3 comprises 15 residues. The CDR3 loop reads CASSPGRVVNTEAFF. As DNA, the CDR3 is TGTGCCAGCAGCCCTGGACGGGTCGTCAACACTGAAGCTTTCTTT.

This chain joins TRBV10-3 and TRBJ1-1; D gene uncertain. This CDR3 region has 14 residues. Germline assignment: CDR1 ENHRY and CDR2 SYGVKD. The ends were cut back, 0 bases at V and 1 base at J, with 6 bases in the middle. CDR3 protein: CAISESRANTEAFF. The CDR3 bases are TGTGCCATCAGTGAGTCGAGGGCGAACACTGAAGCTTTCTTT.

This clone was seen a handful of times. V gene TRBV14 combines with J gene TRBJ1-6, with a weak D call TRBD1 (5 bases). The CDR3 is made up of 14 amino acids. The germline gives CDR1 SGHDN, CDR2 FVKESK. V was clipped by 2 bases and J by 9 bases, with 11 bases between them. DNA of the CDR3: TGTGCCAGCAGCCAATCGAATAGGGGTTCACCCCTCCACTTT. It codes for CASSQSNRGSPLHF.

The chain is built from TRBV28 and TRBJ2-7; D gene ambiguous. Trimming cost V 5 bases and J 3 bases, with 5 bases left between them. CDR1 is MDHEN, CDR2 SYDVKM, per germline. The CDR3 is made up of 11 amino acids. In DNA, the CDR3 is TGTGCCAGCAGTCTAAACTACGAGCAGTACTTC. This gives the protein CASSLNYEQYF.

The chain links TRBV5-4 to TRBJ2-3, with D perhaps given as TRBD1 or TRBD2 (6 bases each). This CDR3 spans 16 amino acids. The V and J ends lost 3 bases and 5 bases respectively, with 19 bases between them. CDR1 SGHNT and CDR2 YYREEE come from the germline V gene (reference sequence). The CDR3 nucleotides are TGTGCCAGCAGCTCCGTGGGGGGCCCAGGCGGAGATACGCAGTATTTT. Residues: CASSSVGGPGGDTQYF.

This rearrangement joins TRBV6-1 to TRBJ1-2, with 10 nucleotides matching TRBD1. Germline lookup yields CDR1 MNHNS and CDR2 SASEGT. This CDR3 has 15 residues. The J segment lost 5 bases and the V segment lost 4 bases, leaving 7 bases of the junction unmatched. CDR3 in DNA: TGTGCCAGCAGTGTAGACAGGGGGCATGGGTATGGCTACACCTTC. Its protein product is CASSVDRGHGYGYTF.

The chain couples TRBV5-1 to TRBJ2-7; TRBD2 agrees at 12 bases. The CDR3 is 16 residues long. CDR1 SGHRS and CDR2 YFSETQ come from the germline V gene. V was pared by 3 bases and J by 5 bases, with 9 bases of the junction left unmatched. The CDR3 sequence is CASSSLTSGSFNEQYF. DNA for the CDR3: TGCGCCAGCAGCTCCCTGACTAGCGGGAGTTTCAACGAGCAGTACTTC.

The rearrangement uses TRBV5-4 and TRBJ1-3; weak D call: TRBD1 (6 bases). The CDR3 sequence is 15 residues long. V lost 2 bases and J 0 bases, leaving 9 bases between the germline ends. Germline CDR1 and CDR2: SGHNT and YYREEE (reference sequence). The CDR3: CASSFRQDSGNTIYF. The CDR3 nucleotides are TGTGCCAGCAGCTTCCGACAGGACTCTGGAAACACCATATATTTT.

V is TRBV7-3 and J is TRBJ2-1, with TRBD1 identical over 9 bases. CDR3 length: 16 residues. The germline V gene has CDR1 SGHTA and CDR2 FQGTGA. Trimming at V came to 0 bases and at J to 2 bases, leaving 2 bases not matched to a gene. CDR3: CASSLTGTGPYNEQFF. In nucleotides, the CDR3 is TGTGCCAGCAGCTTAACCGGGACAGGGCCCTACAATGAGCAGTTCTTC.

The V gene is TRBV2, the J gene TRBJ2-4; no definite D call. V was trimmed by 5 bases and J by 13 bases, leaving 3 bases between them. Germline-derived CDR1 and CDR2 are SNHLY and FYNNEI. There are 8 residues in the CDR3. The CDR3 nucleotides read TGTGCCAGCAGTCCACAGTACTTC. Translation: CASSPQYF.

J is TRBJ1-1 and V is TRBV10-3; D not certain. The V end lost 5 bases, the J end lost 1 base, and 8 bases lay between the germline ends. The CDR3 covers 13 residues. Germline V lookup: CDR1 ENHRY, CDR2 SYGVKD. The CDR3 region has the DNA TGTGCCATCAGTTTAGAGGAGAACACTGAAGCTTTCTTT. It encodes CAISLEENTEAFF.

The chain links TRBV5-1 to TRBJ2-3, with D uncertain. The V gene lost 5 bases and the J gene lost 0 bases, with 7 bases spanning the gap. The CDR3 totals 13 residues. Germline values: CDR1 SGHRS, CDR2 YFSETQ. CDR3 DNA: TGCGCCAGCAGTTTCCAGAGCACAGATACGCAGTATTTT. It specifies CASSFQSTDTQYF.